One sample yielded the 32 T cell receptor beta chains listed below, sequenced in a study of beta chain features in type 1 diabetes. Study-wide findings and caveats: Shortening that was moderate but significant affected the TCRB CDR3s of Type 1 diabetes patients in all four CD4+ subsets.

Antigens of these TCRs are unknown. The study reverse transcribed the entire isolated RNA, so it sequenced expressed TCRB transcripts. Here immunoSEQ multiplex PCR was the method, and the copy in TCRdb shows in-frame clones only, minus some. Here the sample spans over 14,000 clones, approximately 76% being singletons. What was sequenced was stem cell memory CD4+ T cells from blood. The source of these receptors is a woman younger than 35 with type 1 diabetes.

This rearrangement joins TRBV6-5 to TRBJ2-1; D possibly corresponds to TRBD2 (7 bases). The CDR3 sequence is 16 residues long. The germline V gene has CDR1 MNHEY and CDR2 SVGAGI. V was clipped by 3 bases and J by 9 bases, with 21 bases between them. The CDR3 loop is CASSYLRGRWEGEQFF. CDR3 in DNA: TGTGCCAGCAGTTATCTTAGGGGGAGGTGGGAGGGTGAGCAGTTCTTC.

The rearrangement uses TRBV5-1 and TRBJ2-5, with 8 bases fitting TRBD1. Germline V gene data show CDR1 as SGHRS and CDR2 as YFSETQ. CDR3 length equals 14 residues. V gave up 7 bases and J gave up 5 bases; unmatched junction bases: 10. CDR3 region: CASSLQGAQETQYF. The DNA of the CDR3 is TGCGCCAGCTCGTTGCAGGGGGCGCAGGAGACCCAGTACTTC.

J is TRBJ1-2 and V is TRBV6-1; the D gene is possibly TRBD1 (5 bases). Germline-derived CDR1 and CDR2 are MNHNS and SASEGT. The CDR3 is 15 residues long. Trimming removed 4 bases from V and 0 bases from J, with 12 bases in between. Here the CDR3 reads CASSGSGTANYGYTF. CDR3 coding DNA: TGTGCCAGCAGTGGGAGCGGGACGGCTAACTATGGCTACACCTTC.

The chain couples TRBV19 to TRBJ1-5, with 9 bases aligning to TRBD1. Germline V gives CDR1 LNHDA, CDR2 SQIVND (reference sequence). The J segment lost 5 bases and the V segment lost 3 bases, leaving 2 bases of the junction unmatched. The CDR3 runs to 14 residues. The CDR3 here is CASSITGGDQPQHF. CDR3 DNA: TGTGCCAGTAGTATCACAGGGGGCGATCAGCCCCAGCATTTT.

The rearrangement joins TRBV18 to TRBJ1-2, with TRBD1 as a possible D gene (6 bases). Germline CDR1 reads KGHSH; CDR2 reads LQKENI. CDR3 length: 15 amino acids. Trimming cost V 5 bases and J 4 bases, with 17 bases left between them. DNA for the CDR3: TGTGCCAGCTCAGCCACAGGGCTTCACGCCTATGGCTACACCTTC. Translating gives CASSATGLHAYGYTF.

V is TRBV7-9 and J is TRBJ2-7; TRBD2 matches 7 bases. The CDR3 is made up of 16 amino acids. Germline V gives CDR1 SEHNR, CDR2 FQNEAQ (reference sequence). The ends lost 2 bases at V and 1 base at J; junction bases unmatched: 8. CDR3: CASSLSGGSGSYEQYF. DNA for the CDR3: TGTGCCAGCAGCTTATCCGGCGGGAGTGGGTCCTACGAGCAGTACTTC.

The rearrangement uses TRBV30 and TRBJ1-2; TRBD1 matches 9 bases. CDR1 is GTSNPN, CDR2 SVGIG, per germline (reference sequence). With V trimmed by 1 base and J by 8 bases, 11 bases remained unmatched. The CDR3 has 15 residues. This chain's CDR3 is CAWSGFYRGLRGYTF. The CDR3 DNA is TGTGCCTGGAGTGGATTTTACAGGGGGCTTAGAGGCTACACCTTC. Looking up the rest from reference TRBV30 and TRBJ1-2 gives the full variable domain: SQTIHQWPATLVQPVGSPLSLECTVEGTSNPNLYWYRQAAGRGLQLLFYSVGIGQISSEVPQNLSASRPQDRQFILSSKKLLLSDSGFYLCAWSGFYRGLRGYTFGSGTRLTVV.

The J gene is TRBJ1-5, the V gene TRBV7-2, with D hard to call. The V gene's germline CDR1 is SGHTA and CDR2 FQGNSA. CDR3 length equals 13 residues. V was pared by 2 bases and J by 6 bases, with 8 bases between. The CDR3 coding sequence is TGTGCCAGCAGCTTAAGCGTTAGTCAGCCCCAGCATTTT. It is translated as CASSLSVSQPQHF.

This chain connects TRBV18 to TRBJ2-2; 8 bases are a match to TRBD2. Germline CDR1 reads KGHSH; CDR2 reads LQKENI. This CDR3 is 15 amino acids long. J gave up 7 bases and V 6 bases, and 10 bases lay outside the gene matches. CDR3 bases: TGTGCCAGCTCCCTCGGACTAGCAGAAGTCGGGGAGCTGTTTTTT. This codes for CASSLGLAEVGELFF.

The chain employs TRBV6-6 and TRBJ1-3; D unresolved. The CDR3 spans 13 residues. V dropped 2 bases and J dropped 3 bases, with 5 bases sitting between them. Germline V CDR1 and CDR2: MNHNY, SVGAGI (reference sequence). The CDR3 bases are TGTGCCAGCAGTTACAGTAGTGGAAACACCATATATTTT. Translation: CASSYSSGNTIYF.

The chain uses TRBV7-9 and TRBJ1-1; a possible D gene is TRBD1 (6 bases). Germline V gives CDR1 SEHNR, CDR2 FQNEAQ (reference sequence). V was trimmed by 2 bases and J by 3 bases, leaving 7 bases between them. CDR3 length: 13 residues. DNA of the CDR3: TGTGCCAGCAGCTTACGACAGGACACTGAAGCTTTCTTT. Translation: CASSLRQDTEAFF.

The J gene is TRBJ2-1, the V gene TRBV28, with 9 bases identical to TRBD1. V shed 4 bases, J shed 4 bases, and the junction held 8 bases outside the gene matches. Germline lookup yields CDR1 MDHEN and CDR2 SYDVKM. The CDR3 sequence is 16 residues long. Written as DNA, the CDR3 is TGTGCCAGCAGTTCATCCGGGACAGGGCTGTACAATGAGCAGTTCTTC. It specifies CASSSSGTGLYNEQFF.

This clone has only one observation. CDR3 coding DNA: TGTGCCAGCAGCTTAGTGGCGGGAGGTTACAATGAGCAGTTCTTC. The encoded protein is CASSLVAGGYNEQFF. The chain employs TRBV7-2 and TRBJ2-1; TRBD2 aligns across 8 bases. V shed 1 base and J 4 bases; nucleotides not matched to a gene: 3. CDR1 is SGHTA and CDR2 is FQGNSA in the germline V gene. This CDR3 contains 15 residues.

As regards this clone: At one boundary the junction diverges from the germline segment, which might be a read error. In DNA, the CDR3 is TGCGCCAGCAGCCCTCCCGGGACAGCCAAGGGGACCGGGGAGCTGCTTTTT. It is translated as CASSPPGTAKGTGELLF. This rearrangement joins TRBV4-1 to TRBJ2-2; 7 bases agree with TRBD1. This CDR3 is built from 17 residues. Germline CDR1 reads MGHRA; CDR2 reads YSYEKL.

This clone was observed a handful of times. The chain recombines TRBV29-1 with TRBJ2-3, with D perhaps matching TRBD2 (5 bases). Germline V gene sequence: CDR1 SQVTM, CDR2 ANQGSEA. Trimming pared 5 bases from V and 6 bases from J, leaving 9 bases between. This CDR3 contains 11 residues. This chain's CDR3 is CSVRTGDTQYF. Here the CDR3 DNA reads TGCAGCGTTCGGACTGGGGATACGCAGTATTTT.

The rearrangement links TRBV7-3 to TRBJ2-6, with a weak D call TRBD2 (5 bases). The length of the CDR3 is 16 residues. The germline CDR1 and CDR2 sequences are SGHTA and FQGTGA. Trimming shortened V by 1 base and J by 0 bases, and 7 bases separated the two germline ends. CDR3 in amino acids: CASSLKGASGANVLTF. CDR3 coding DNA: TGTGCCAGCAGCTTAAAGGGAGCCTCTGGGGCCAACGTCCTGACTTTC. The full variable domain, rest sourced from reference TRBV7-3 and TRBJ2-6, is GAGVSQTPSNKVTEKGKYVELRCDPISGHTALYWYRQSLGQGPEFLIYFQGTGAADDSGLPNDRFFAVRPEGSVSTLKIQRTERGDSAVYLCASSLKGASGANVLTFGAGSRLTVL.

The genes are TRBV11-2 and TRBJ2-1; 11 positions match TRBD1. Germline V lookup: CDR1 SGHAT, CDR2 FQNNGV. J lost 10 bases, V lost 4 bases, and 12 bases had no gene match. This CDR3 spans 16 amino acids. The CDR3 region has the DNA TGTGCCAGCAGCTCGAACCGGGACAGGGGGTTCCGGGAGCAGTTCTTC. This sequence encodes CASSSNRDRGFREQFF.

The V and J genes are TRBV30 and TRBJ2-1; maybe TRBD2 (5 bases). Germline assignment: CDR1 GTSNPN and CDR2 SVGIG (reference sequence). CDR3 size: 13 residues. Trimming shortened V by 2 bases and J by 1 base, and 6 bases separated the two germline ends. The CDR3 DNA sequence: TGTGCCTGGAGTCCGGGATCCTACAATGAGCAGTTCTTC. Translated, it gives CAWSPGSYNEQFF.

The chain couples TRBV5-1 to TRBJ2-5; 7 bases fit TRBD2. The CDR3 sequence is 16 residues long. Germline V gives CDR1 SGHRS, CDR2 YFSETQ. V gave up 0 bases and J gave up 5 bases; unmatched junction bases: 10. The chain's CDR3 is CASSLAWAGAGETQYF. In nucleotides, the CDR3 is TGCGCCAGCAGCTTGGCGTGGGCGGGAGCTGGGGAGACCCAGTACTTC. The whole variable domain, filled in from reference TRBV5-1 and TRBJ2-5, reads KAGVTQTPRYLIKTRGQQVTLSCSPISGHRSVSWYQQTPGQGLQFLFEYFSETQRNKGNFPGRFSGRQFSNSRSEMNVSTLELGDSALYLCASSLAWAGAGETQYFGPGTRLLVL.

This clone was seen a few times. The chain uses TRBV19 and TRBJ2-2; 15 nucleotides agree with TRBD2. Germline trimming cut 6 bases from V and 8 bases from J; bases unmatched to any gene: 4. This CDR3 contains 15 residues. Germline CDR1 is LNHDA and CDR2 is SQIVND (reference sequence). The CDR3 sequence: CASRGTSGRFGELFF. The CDR3 bases are TGTGCCAGTAGGGGGACTAGCGGGAGGTTTGGGGAGCTGTTTTTT.

The V and J genes are TRBV5-4 and TRBJ2-1, with 14 bases lining up with TRBD2. Germline CDR1 and CDR2: SGHNT and YYREEE (reference sequence). Germline trimming cut 2 bases from V and 9 bases from J; bases unmatched to any gene: 1. CDR3 length: 14 amino acids. CDR3 DNA: TGTGCCAGCAGCTTAGGGACTAGCGGGAGTGAGCAGTTCTTC. Translation: CASSLGTSGSEQFF. Complete variable domain (other parts from reference TRBV5-4 and TRBJ2-1): ETGVTQSPTHLIKTRGQQVTLRCSSQSGHNTVSWYQQALGQGPQFIFQYYREEENGRGNFPPRFSGLQFPNYSSELNVNALELDDSALYLCASSLGTSGSEQFFGPGTRLTVL.

This clone was recorded a few times. The genes are TRBV29-1 and TRBJ2-5; TRBD2 matches at 7 bases. TRBJ2-7 explains the end of the DNA better; the J call may be wrong. Looked up from germline, CDR1 is SQVTM and CDR2 is ANQGSEA. The CDR3 runs to 14 residues. The chain's CDR3 is CSVQRRGSTYEQYF. The CDR3 region has the DNA TGCAGCGTCCAACGGCGCGGGAGTACGTACGAGCAGTACTTC.

The chain links TRBV5-6 to TRBJ2-7; 7 bases are a match to TRBD2. The trim removed 1 base at V and 3 bases at J, leaving 13 bases unmatched. The CDR3 sequence is 17 residues long. Germline lookup yields CDR1 SGHDT and CDR2 YYEEEE. The DNA of the CDR3 is TGTGCCAGCAGCTTGTTGGGGGGGGGATACGCCGACTACGAGCAGTACGTC. Translating it yields CASSLLGGGYADYEQYV.

The CDR3 region is CASSQTGSTHSGNTIYF. The CDR3, as DNA: TGTGCCAGCTCACAAACCGGGTCTACCCACTCTGGAAACACCATATATTTT. V gene TRBV18 combines with J gene TRBJ1-3; D unresolved. Germline V gene data show CDR1 as KGHSH and CDR2 as LQKENI. V lost 4 bases, J lost 0 bases, and 16 bases lay in between. The CDR3 totals 17 residues.

The J gene is TRBJ1-3, the V gene TRBV7-7; no clear D. The CDR3 has 13 residues. The germline V gene has CDR1 SSHAT and CDR2 FNYEAQ (reference sequence). Trimming pared 1 base from V and 2 bases from J, leaving 3 bases between. CDR3: CASSLGPGNTIYF. CDR3 in DNA: TGTGCCAGCAGCTTAGGGCCTGGAAACACCATATATTTT.

The rearrangement links TRBV7-8 to TRBJ2-7; 10 bases are a match to TRBD1. Trimming cost V 6 bases and J 6 bases; bases outside gene matches: 2. The CDR3 runs 12 residues. Germline V gene lookup returns CDR1 SGHVS and CDR2 FQNEAQ. The CDR3 DNA sequence: TGTGCCAGCAGTTGGGACAGGGGCGAGCAGTACTTC. Protein sequence: CASSWDRGEQYF.

This clone was picked up a small number of times. The chain employs TRBV5-1 and TRBJ2-2; possibly TRBD2 for D (5 bases). CDR3 length equals 14 residues. Germline loops: CDR1 SGHRS, CDR2 YFSETQ. With 4 bases removed from V and 2 bases from J, the gap between germline ends came to 9 bases. The DNA for the CDR3 is TGCGCCAGCAGCGGCGGGCCCAACACCGGGGAGCTGTTTTTT. Translating it yields CASSGGPNTGELFF.

This chain joins TRBV18 and TRBJ1-2; 10 bases align to TRBD1. The CDR3 consists of 13 residues. V shed 6 bases, J shed 7 bases, and the junction held 5 bases outside the gene matches. Germline CDR1 reads KGHSH; CDR2 reads LQKENI. The CDR3 DNA is TGTGCCAGCTCTCCCGGGACAGGGGCTGGCTACACCTTC. Protein: CASSPGTGAGYTF.

This clone was detected only once. V is TRBV28 and J is TRBJ2-3; D possibly corresponds to TRBD2 (5 bases). Trimming pared 5 bases from V and 0 bases from J, leaving 12 bases between. The CDR3 loop spans 15 amino acids. Germline V gives CDR1 MDHEN, CDR2 SYDVKM. The CDR3 spells CASSLPWTSTDTQYF. The CDR3 coding sequence is TGTGCCAGCAGTCTCCCGTGGACTAGCACAGATACGCAGTATTTT.

V is TRBV28 and J is TRBJ1-1; 7 nucleotides line up with TRBD1. With 4 bases clipped from V and 5 bases from J, the junction kept 7 bases outside the gene matches. From germline, CDR1 is MDHEN and CDR2 SYDVKM. The CDR3 is made up of 14 amino acids. Here the CDR3 reads CASSSPGQLTEAFF. DNA for the CDR3: TGTGCCAGCAGTTCCCCGGGACAGCTTACTGAAGCTTTCTTT.

The gene calls are TRBV6-6 and TRBJ2-3; the match to TRBD2 covers 7 bases. The germline CDR1 and CDR2 sequences are MNHNY and SVGAGI (reference sequence). The CDR3 is 15 residues long. The J segment lost 6 bases and the V segment lost 7 bases, leaving 13 bases of the junction unmatched. CDR3 in amino acids: CASTAGALGGDTQYF. CDR3 nucleotides: TGTGCCAGCACCGCCGGGGCCCTGGGAGGGGATACGCAGTATTTT.

The rearrangement joins TRBV7-2 to TRBJ1-1, with a possible D match to TRBD1 (6 bases). V was pared by 4 bases and J by 7 bases, with 16 bases between. The CDR3 runs 14 residues. The germline V gene encodes CDR1 SGHTA and CDR2 FQGNSA. In DNA, the CDR3 is TGTGCCAGCAGCTACAGGGTTCAAGCGGTTGAAGCTTTCTTT. As protein: CASSYRVQAVEAFF. The variable domain in full, completed from reference TRBV7-2 and TRBJ1-1, reads GAGVSQSPSNKVTEKGKDVELRCDPISGHTALYWYRQSLGQGLEFLIYFQGNSAPDKSGLPSDRFSAERTGGSVSTLTIQRTQQEDSAVYLCASSYRVQAVEAFFGQGTRLTVV.